This TCR beta chain was identified in a study of human T cells and chemical hapten exposure. About the study: Diphenylcyclopropenone was administered weekly to the scalp of patients throughout the roughly 23-week study. Findings of the study overall: Versus controls, expanded TCRs had significantly more large CDR3 similarity clusters. Expanded TCR counts at PT1 were positively correlated with the patch test score.

TCRdb re-derived calls from the RACE reads in MiXCR, one entry per CDR3 protein. The data hold roughly 74,000 distinct CDR3 sequences, with approximately 29% observed a single time. From germline, CDR1 is ENHRY and CDR2 SYGVKD. The V end lost 8 bases, the J end lost 0 bases, and 25 bases lay between the germline ends. The CDR3 consists of 18 residues. Time point in this sample: patch test 1, 2 weeks after DPC sensitization. Regarding treatment: therapeutic diphenylcyclopropenone sensitization with weekly scalp DPC. A note on this clonotype: Its target is not known.

This chain links TRBV10-3 with TRBJ2-5, with D perhaps TRBD1 (6 bases). The sample consisted of whole blood, taken in connection with sensitization to the hapten diphenylcyclopropenone (DPC). The sequence was obtained from a man between 35 and 55 years old with alopecia areata. Some clones in this sample may be carry-over from other donors' samples. CDR3 residues: CAILSRDKGPRYQETQYF. For the CDR3, the DNA is TGTGCCATCCTTTCCCGGGACAAGGGGCCTCGGTACCAAGAGACCCAGTACTTC.